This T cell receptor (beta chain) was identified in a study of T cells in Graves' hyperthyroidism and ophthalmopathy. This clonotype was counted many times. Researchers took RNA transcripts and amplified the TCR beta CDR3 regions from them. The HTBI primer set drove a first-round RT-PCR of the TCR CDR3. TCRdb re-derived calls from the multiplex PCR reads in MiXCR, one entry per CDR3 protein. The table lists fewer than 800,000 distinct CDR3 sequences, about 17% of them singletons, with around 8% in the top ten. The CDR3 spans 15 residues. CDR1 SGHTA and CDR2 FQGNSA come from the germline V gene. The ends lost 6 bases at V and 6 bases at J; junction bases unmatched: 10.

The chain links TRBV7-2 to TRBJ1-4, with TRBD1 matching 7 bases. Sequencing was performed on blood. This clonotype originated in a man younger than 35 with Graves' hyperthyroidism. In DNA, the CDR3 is TGTGCCAGCAGTCCAGGCGGGACAGACCATGAAAAACTGTTTTTT. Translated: CASSPGGTDHEKLFF.